Below, 5 T cell receptor beta chains from the same sample are listed, as sequenced in a study of blood T cell repertoires in COVID-19 (dated by TCRdb to the early 2020s). Library method: the immunoSEQ multiplex PCR assay. The table was pulled from immuneACCESS by TCRdb, which kept in-frame rearrangements only. Such tables lose some clones; where checked, under half of the loss comes from unresolved V genes, and the rest has no known cause. The sample profile shows about 90,000 clones; around 90% of them were found once. Around 2% of the sample is in the top ten clones. What was sequenced was peripheral blood. Receptors were obtained from a human donor with active COVID-19. The donor label of this sample is uncertain.

V and J are TRBV5-6 and TRBJ2-3; D gene ambiguous. Germline CDR1 and CDR2: SGHDT and YYEEEE. The CDR3 is made up of 12 amino acids. Trimming removed 0 bases at V and 9 bases at J, with 8 bases between. CDR3 in amino acids: CASSLVGRTQYF. The DNA of the CDR3 is TGTGCCAGCAGCTTGGTGGGCAGAACGCAGTATTTT. Full variable domain (rest looked up from reference TRBV5-6 and TRBJ2-3): DAGVTQSPTHLIKTRGQQVTLRCSPKSGHDTVSWYQQALGQGPQFIFQYYEEEERQRGNFPDRFSGHQFPNYSSELNVNALLLGDSALYLCASSLVGRTQYFGPGTRLTVL.

CDR3 protein: CASSDSAGTGELFF. CDR3 in DNA: TGTGCCAGCAGTGACTCGGCAGGCACCGGGGAGCTGTTTTTT. The genes are TRBV6-4 and TRBJ2-2; no clear D gene. The CDR3 runs 14 residues. CDR1 is MRHNA and CDR2 is SNTAGT in the germline V gene. V gave up 0 bases and J gave up 4 bases, with 6 bases separating them.

The chain has TRBV2 and TRBJ2-7; D is perhaps TRBD2 (5 bases). The CDR3 is made up of 14 amino acids. V was clipped by 6 bases and J by 3 bases, with 15 bases between them. From germline, CDR1 is SNHLY and CDR2 FYNNEI. CDR3 residues: CASRSYGEFYEQYF. CDR3 nucleotides: TGTGCCAGCAGATCATACGGGGAGTTCTACGAGCAGTACTTC.

This clone was seen only a few times. The chain uses TRBV9 and TRBJ1-2; unclear D gene. Trimming took 2 bases from V and 0 from J, leaving 8 bases between them. The germline V gene has CDR1 SGDLS and CDR2 YYNGEE. The CDR3 sequence is 14 residues long. CDR3 in amino acids: CASSVSRANYGYTF. CDR3 sequence (DNA): TGTGCCAGCAGCGTCTCACGAGCTAACTATGGCTACACCTTC.

The rearrangement uses TRBV7-2 and TRBJ1-1; unclear D gene. This CDR3 has 15 amino acids. Germline loops: CDR1 SGHTA, CDR2 FQGNSA. Trimming left V 0 bases short and J 4 bases short, with 12 bases between. The CDR3 reads CASSLAPGSGTEAFF. The CDR3 DNA reads TGTGCCAGCAGCTTAGCTCCGGGATCGGGCACTGAAGCTTTCTTT.